The T cell receptor (beta chain) under discussion was sequenced for a study of T cells in Graves' hyperthyroidism and ophthalmopathy. Whole-study findings and limits: The model forecast ophthalmopathy, anticipating it by a median roughly 6.3 months before onset.

TCR beta CDR3 region amplification was performed from RNA transcripts. TCR CDR3 regions were first amplified by RT-PCR with HTBI primers. One entry per CDR3 protein results from TCRdb running MiXCR on the multiplex PCR reads. The sample has hundreds of thousands of distinct CDR3 sequences, approximately 25% seen once. Germline lookup yields CDR1 MNHEY and CDR2 SVGEGT. The CDR3 runs to 14 residues. J was trimmed by 2 bases and V by 7 bases; bases with no gene match: 7. This clonotype was detected a few times. Its cognate antigen is unknown. The chain joins TRBV6-2 or TRBV6-3 to TRBJ1-2; 7 positions match TRBD1. This sequence was found in a man in his fifties with Graves' hyperthyroidism. The specimen was blood. In nucleotides, the CDR3 is TGTGCCAGCACTACGGACAGGATCAACTATGGCTACACCTTC. Amino acid sequence: CASTTDRINYGYTF.